This T cell receptor beta chain derives from a study of blood T cell repertoires in COVID-19. The V gene lost 7 bases and the J gene lost 5 bases, with 12 bases spanning the gap. This CDR3 spans 13 amino acids. Germline V gene data show CDR1 as SNHLY and CDR2 as FYNNEI. Produced via immunoSEQ multiplex PCR; TCRdb's table is partial and in-frame only. The sample lists about 98,000 clones, roughly nine tenths occurring once. Sequencing was done on a sample of peripheral blood. The genes are TRBV2 and TRBJ1-5, with a possible D match to TRBD1 (5 bases). This TCR was recovered from a man in his forties or fifties with acute or convalescent COVID-19. CDR3 sequence: CASNRQLDQPQHF. Here the CDR3 DNA reads TGTGCCAGCAATCGACAGTTGGATCAGCCCCAGCATTTT.